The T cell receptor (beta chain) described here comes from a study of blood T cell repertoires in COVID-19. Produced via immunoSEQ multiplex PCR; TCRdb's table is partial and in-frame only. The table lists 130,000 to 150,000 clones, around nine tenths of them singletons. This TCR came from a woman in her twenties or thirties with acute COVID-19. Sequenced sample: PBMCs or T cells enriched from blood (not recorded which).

The CDR3 nucleotides are TGTGCCAGCAGCTCCTTATCCGGGGGGAGTTACGAGCAGTACTTC. Translation gives CASSSLSGGSYEQYF. The chain links TRBV13 to TRBJ2-7, with 7 positions matching TRBD2. Trimming cost V 4 bases and J 4 bases; bases outside gene matches: 10. Germline loops: CDR1 PRHDT, CDR2 FYEKMQ (reference sequence). This CDR3 has 15 amino acids.